Listed below are T cell receptor beta chains from one sample, sequenced in a study of blood T cell repertoires in COVID-19. Profiled with immunoSEQ multiplex PCR; TCRdb holds only in-frame clones, not every one. The repertoire consists of 200,000 to 250,000 clones, with about 85% occurring once and the leading ten covering 10% to 11%. The specimen was PBMCs or T cells enriched from blood (not recorded which). Receptors were obtained from a man under 40 who had recovered from COVID-19. The CDR3 runs from the conserved cysteine through the conserved F or W. The D gene is left open where the match is weak. Clone size is stated in some rows and not others, as once, few, many or a class when expanded.

abundance: NA; len: 15; d_gene: TRBD1; j_gene: TRBJ1-6; v_gene: TRBV6-5; CDR3aa: CASSYSDRVNSPLHF; CDR3nt: TGTGCCAGCAGTTACTCGGACAGGGTCAATTCACCCCTCCACTTT
abundance: NA; len: 17; d_gene: NA; j_gene: TRBJ2-2; v_gene: TRBV9; CDR3aa: CASSEGWTDRRAGELFF; CDR3nt: TGTGCCAGCAGCGAGGGGTGGACAGATAGGCGGGCCGGGGAGCTGTTTTTT
abundance: NA; len: 13; d_gene: NA; j_gene: TRBJ1-5; v_gene: TRBV29-1; CDR3aa: CSVGAEGYQPQHF; CDR3nt: TGCAGCGTTGGGGCAGAAGGATATCAGCCCCAGCATTTT
abundance: NA; len: 15; d_gene: TRBD1; j_gene: TRBJ1-6; v_gene: TRBV5-5; CDR3aa: CASSSGQGRNSPLHF; CDR3nt: TGTGCCAGCAGCTCGGGACAGGGGCGCAATTCACCCCTCCACTTT
abundance: NA; len: 12; d_gene: NA; j_gene: TRBJ1-2; v_gene: TRBV5-6; CDR3aa: CASSLSPYGYTF; CDR3nt: TGTGCCAGCAGCTTATCTCCCTATGGCTACACCTTC
abundance: NA; len: 16; d_gene: NA; j_gene: TRBJ1-3; v_gene: TRBV18; CDR3aa: CASSSSAGKAGNTIYF; CDR3nt: TGTGCCAGCTCCTCTTCTGCAGGGAAGGCTGGAAACACCATATATTTT
abundance: NA; len: 15; d_gene: TRBD1; j_gene: TRBJ2-7; v_gene: TRBV7-2; CDR3aa: CASSFLRDRGYEQYF; CDR3nt: TGTGCCAGCAGCTTTCTTCGGGACAGGGGCTACGAGCAGTACTTC
abundance: once; len: 13; d_gene: NA; j_gene: TRBJ1-1; v_gene: TRBV28; CDR3aa: CASSSQVNTEAFF; CDR3nt: TGTGCCAGCAGTTCACAAGTGAACACTGAAGCTTTCTTT
abundance: NA; len: 15; d_gene: NA; j_gene: TRBJ1-6; v_gene: TRBV11-1; CDR3aa: CASSYSEAPGSPLHF; CDR3nt: TGTGCCAGCAGCTATTCAGAAGCCCCAGGCTCACCCCTCCACTTT
abundance: NA; len: 17; d_gene: TRBD2; j_gene: TRBJ2-1; v_gene: TRBV7-3; CDR3aa: CASSPGTSGGRSGEQFF; CDR3nt: TGTGCCAGCAGCCCAGGGACTAGCGGGGGGCGGTCCGGTGAGCAGTTCTTC
abundance: NA; len: 14; d_gene: NA; j_gene: TRBJ1-1; v_gene: TRBV18; CDR3aa: CASSVQGGLTEAFF; CDR3nt: TGTGCCAGCTCAGTACAGGGAGGGTTGACTGAAGCTTTCTTT
abundance: NA; len: 14; d_gene: TRBD1; j_gene: TRBJ1-1; v_gene: TRBV14; CDR3aa: CASSADRVNTEAFF; CDR3nt: TGTGCCAGCAGCGCGGACAGGGTGAACACTGAAGCTTTCTTT
abundance: NA; len: 14; d_gene: NA; j_gene: TRBJ2-1; v_gene: TRBV11-3; CDR3aa: CASSLDLGQQKQFF; CDR3nt: TGTGCCAGCAGCTTAGACCTCGGACAGCAAAAGCAGTTCTTC
abundance: NA; len: 14; d_gene: NA; j_gene: TRBJ2-3; v_gene: TRBV27; CDR3aa: CASSPAGHTDTQYF; CDR3nt: TGTGCCAGCAGTCCTGCCGGTCACACAGATACGCAGTATTTT
abundance: NA; len: 11; d_gene: NA; j_gene: TRBJ1-1; v_gene: TRBV12-3/TRBV12-4; CDR3aa: CASSWHTEAFF; CDR3nt: TGTGCCAGCAGTTGGCACACTGAAGCTTTCTTT
abundance: few; len: 15; d_gene: NA; j_gene: TRBJ1-4; v_gene: TRBV5-5; CDR3aa: CASSLDVREVEKLFF; CDR3nt: TGTGCCAGCAGCTTGGACGTCAGGGAAGTTGAAAAACTGTTTTTT
abundance: NA; len: 12; d_gene: NA; j_gene: TRBJ2-1; v_gene: TRBV20-1; CDR3aa: CSASRQNNEQFF; CDR3nt: TGCAGTGCTAGTAGACAAAACAATGAGCAGTTCTTC
abundance: NA; len: 11; d_gene: NA; j_gene: TRBJ2-5; v_gene: TRBV20-1; CDR3aa: CSALRGETQYF; CDR3nt: TGCAGTGCCCTGAGAGGAGAGACCCAGTACTTC
abundance: NA; len: 15; d_gene: TRBD2; j_gene: TRBJ2-2; v_gene: TRBV19; CDR3aa: CASTLSGGVTGELFF; CDR3nt: TGTGCCAGTACCCTCTCGGGGGGTGTCACCGGGGAGCTGTTTTTT
abundance: once; len: 14; d_gene: NA; j_gene: TRBJ2-7; v_gene: TRBV7-9; CDR3aa: CASSRQAEAYEQYF; CDR3nt: TGTGCCAGCAGCCGACAGGCCGAAGCCTACGAGCAGTACTTC
abundance: NA; len: 15; d_gene: TRBD2; j_gene: TRBJ2-7; v_gene: TRBV6-1; CDR3aa: CASSELTSGFSKQYF; CDR3nt: TGTGCCAGCAGTGAATTAACTAGCGGGTTTTCGAAGCAGTACTTC
abundance: NA; len: 14; d_gene: TRBD1; j_gene: TRBJ2-7; v_gene: TRBV6-5; CDR3aa: CASRTGTAFYEQYF; CDR3nt: TGTGCCAGCAGGACCGGGACAGCATTCTACGAGCAGTACTTC
abundance: once; len: 14; d_gene: NA; j_gene: TRBJ2-3; v_gene: TRBV29-1; CDR3aa: CSVETNSPGDTQYF; CDR3nt: TGCAGCGTTGAAACCAACTCTCCTGGAGATACGCAGTATTTT
abundance: NA; len: 15; d_gene: TRBD1; j_gene: TRBJ2-3; v_gene: TRBV7-2; CDR3aa: CASSPQGASTDTQYF; CDR3nt: TGTGCCAGCAGCCCACAGGGGGCCAGCACAGATACGCAGTATTTT
abundance: few; len: 12; d_gene: NA; j_gene: TRBJ1-1; v_gene: TRBV7-2; CDR3aa: CASSLEAGASFF; CDR3nt: TGTGCCAGCAGCTTAGAGGCAGGGGCTTCTTTCTTT
abundance: NA; len: 17; d_gene: TRBD2; j_gene: TRBJ2-1; v_gene: TRBV27; CDR3aa: CASSPTDSGLAVNEQFF; CDR3nt: TGTGCCAGCAGTCCGACAGATTCGGGACTAGCGGTCAATGAGCAGTTCTTC
abundance: NA; len: 15; d_gene: NA; j_gene: TRBJ1-5; v_gene: TRBV7-9; CDR3aa: CASSLDSYSNQPQHF; CDR3nt: TGTGCCAGCAGCTTAGACAGTTATAGCAATCAGCCCCAGCATTTT
abundance: NA; len: 17; d_gene: NA; j_gene: TRBJ1-3; v_gene: TRBV2; CDR3aa: CASRTDRSPPSGNTIYF; CDR3nt: TGTGCCAGCAGAACTGACAGGTCACCACCCTCTGGAAACACCATATATTTT
abundance: NA; len: 13; d_gene: NA; j_gene: TRBJ2-1; v_gene: TRBV5-1; CDR3aa: CASSLDSYNEQFF; CDR3nt: TGCGCCAGCAGCTTGGATAGTTACAATGAGCAGTTCTTC
abundance: NA; len: 17; d_gene: TRBD1; j_gene: TRBJ1-6; v_gene: TRBV2; CDR3aa: CASSDRGAGTARSPLHF; CDR3nt: TGTGCCAGCAGTGACAGGGGGGCCGGGACAGCGAGGTCACCCCTCCACTTT
abundance: NA; len: 13; d_gene: NA; j_gene: TRBJ2-3; v_gene: TRBV19; CDR3aa: CASSLGLADTQYF; CDR3nt: TGTGCCAGTAGTTTGGGACTGGCAGATACGCAGTATTTT
abundance: NA; len: 17; d_gene: TRBD2; j_gene: TRBJ2-7; v_gene: TRBV11-2; CDR3aa: CASSLGLAGDTAYEQYF; CDR3nt: TGTGCCAGCAGCCTCGGACTAGCGGGAGATACCGCCTACGAGCAGTACTTC
abundance: NA; len: 14; d_gene: TRBD1; j_gene: TRBJ2-7; v_gene: TRBV6-5; CDR3aa: CASSYTWDRQEQYF; CDR3nt: TGTGCCAGCAGCTACACCTGGGACAGACAAGAGCAGTACTTC
abundance: NA; len: 15; d_gene: NA; j_gene: TRBJ1-2; v_gene: TRBV3-1/TRBV3-2; CDR3aa: CASSQDYTGYSGYTF; CDR3nt: TGTGCCAGCAGCCAAGATTATACAGGGTACTCCGGCTACACCTTC
abundance: NA; len: 13; d_gene: NA; j_gene: TRBJ1-1; v_gene: TRBV12-5; CDR3aa: CASGSWANSKAFF; CDR3nt: TGTGCTAGTGGTTCTTGGGCCAACAGTAAAGCTTTCTTT
abundance: once; len: 15; d_gene: TRBD1; j_gene: TRBJ1-2; v_gene: TRBV7-9; CDR3aa: CASSPIAGGLVGYTF; CDR3nt: TGTGCCAGCAGCCCTATCGCAGGGGGCTTGGTTGGCTACACCTTC
abundance: NA; len: 13; d_gene: NA; j_gene: TRBJ1-5; v_gene: TRBV2; CDR3aa: CASSESGYQPQHF; CDR3nt: TGTGCCAGCAGTGAATCAGGGTATCAGCCCCAGCATTTT
abundance: once; len: 15; d_gene: NA; j_gene: TRBJ1-3; v_gene: TRBV28; CDR3aa: CASNGAQISGNTIYF; CDR3nt: TGTGCCAGCAATGGGGCCCAGATCTCTGGAAACACCATATATTTT
abundance: NA; len: 17; d_gene: TRBD1; j_gene: TRBJ1-2; v_gene: TRBV4-1; CDR3aa: CASSQDWFGQGNYGYTF; CDR3nt: TGCGCCAGCAGCCAAGATTGGTTCGGACAGGGAAACTATGGCTACACCTTC
abundance: NA; len: 11; d_gene: NA; j_gene: TRBJ1-4; v_gene: TRBV30; CDR3aa: CAWSARGKLFF; CDR3nt: TGTGCCTGGAGTGCAAGGGGGAAACTGTTTTTT
abundance: once; len: 14; d_gene: NA; j_gene: TRBJ1-2; v_gene: TRBV2; CDR3aa: CASRVAVDNYGYTF; CDR3nt: TGTGCCAGCAGGGTGGCGGTCGACAACTATGGCTACACCTTC
abundance: NA; len: 15; d_gene: NA; j_gene: TRBJ2-5; v_gene: TRBV6-5; CDR3aa: CASSYSKNPQETQYF; CDR3nt: TGTGCCAGCAGTTACTCTAAAAATCCGCAAGAGACCCAGTACTTC
abundance: once; len: 12; d_gene: NA; j_gene: TRBJ2-7; v_gene: TRBV10-2; CDR3aa: CASTDYSYEQYF; CDR3nt: TGCGCCAGCACGGACTACTCCTACGAGCAGTACTTC
abundance: NA; len: 15; d_gene: TRBD2; j_gene: TRBJ2-7; v_gene: TRBV19; CDR3aa: CASSMISGGTYEQYF; CDR3nt: TGTGCCAGTAGTATGATTAGCGGGGGGACCTACGAGCAGTACTTC
abundance: NA; len: 19; d_gene: TRBD2; j_gene: TRBJ2-1; v_gene: TRBV11-2; CDR3aa: CASSPRTSGVGISYNEQFF; CDR3nt: TGTGCCAGCAGCCCCCGGACTAGCGGGGTCGGTATATCCTACAATGAGCAGTTCTTC
abundance: NA; len: 12; d_gene: TRBD1; j_gene: TRBJ2-7; v_gene: TRBV24-1; CDR3aa: CATPKTGSEQYF; CDR3nt: TGTGCCACCCCGAAGACAGGGTCCGAGCAGTACTTC
abundance: NA; len: 15; d_gene: NA; j_gene: TRBJ2-5; v_gene: TRBV5-4; CDR3aa: CASSLSSSRGETQYF; CDR3nt: TGTGCCAGCAGCTTGTCATCCTCTCGAGGGGAGACCCAGTACTTC
abundance: NA; len: 12; d_gene: TRBD1; j_gene: TRBJ1-6; v_gene: TRBV11-3; CDR3aa: CASSSDRGPLHF; CDR3nt: TGTGCCAGCAGCTCAGACAGGGGTCCCCTCCACTTT
abundance: once; len: 17; d_gene: TRBD2; j_gene: TRBJ2-2; v_gene: TRBV28; CDR3aa: CASVGPAGGWHTGELFF; CDR3nt: TGTGCCAGCGTGGGGCCGGCGGGAGGTTGGCACACCGGGGAGCTGTTTTTT
abundance: NA; len: 14; d_gene: TRBD2; j_gene: TRBJ2-7; v_gene: TRBV28; CDR3aa: CASSSPGLVGEQYF; CDR3nt: TGTGCCAGCAGTTCCCCGGGACTAGTAGGCGAGCAGTACTTC
abundance: NA; len: 14; d_gene: NA; j_gene: TRBJ2-6; v_gene: TRBV7-2; CDR3aa: CASSLGSGANVLTF; CDR3nt: TGTGCCAGCAGCTTAGGGAGTGGGGCCAACGTCCTGACTTTC
abundance: NA; len: 14; d_gene: NA; j_gene: TRBJ1-1; v_gene: TRBV28; CDR3aa: CATIPTDWNTEAFF; CDR3nt: TGTGCCACCATCCCAACGGACTGGAACACTGAAGCTTTCTTT
abundance: NA; len: 13; d_gene: TRBD2; j_gene: TRBJ2-7; v_gene: TRBV6-5; CDR3aa: CASNIMGGNEQYF; CDR3nt: TGTGCCAGCAACATTATGGGGGGGAACGAGCAGTACTTC
abundance: NA; len: 15; d_gene: TRBD2; j_gene: TRBJ2-2; v_gene: TRBV9; CDR3aa: CASSVGREGPGELFF; CDR3nt: TGTGCCAGCAGCGTAGGACGGGAGGGCCCCGGGGAGCTGTTTTTT
abundance: NA; len: 15; d_gene: TRBD1; j_gene: TRBJ2-7; v_gene: TRBV2; CDR3aa: CASSETPGTAYEQYF; CDR3nt: TGTGCCAGCAGTGAAACCCCTGGGACAGCCTACGAGCAGTACTTC
abundance: NA; len: 15; d_gene: TRBD1; j_gene: TRBJ1-4; v_gene: TRBV19; CDR3aa: CASSIATGAYEKLFF; CDR3nt: TGTGCCAGTAGTATCGCGACAGGGGCATACGAAAAACTGTTTTTT
abundance: NA; len: 16; d_gene: TRBD1; j_gene: TRBJ2-1; v_gene: TRBV4-3; CDR3aa: CASSPGRDRGGGEQFF; CDR3nt: TGCGCCAGCAGCCCAGGCCGGGACAGGGGCGGCGGTGAGCAGTTCTTC
abundance: NA; len: 15; d_gene: TRBD1; j_gene: TRBJ1-6; v_gene: TRBV28; CDR3aa: CASSSGGTGASPLHF; CDR3nt: TGTGCCAGCAGTTCCGGCGGGACAGGTGCTTCACCCCTCCACTTT
abundance: NA; len: 18; d_gene: TRBD1; j_gene: TRBJ1-5; v_gene: TRBV2; CDR3aa: CASSPLGTGGGYNQPQHF; CDR3nt: TGTGCCAGCAGTCCGCTCGGGACAGGAGGGGGCTACAATCAGCCCCAGCATTTT